The source of this T cell receptor (beta chain) is a study of blood T cell repertoires in COVID-19. Across the whole study: Italy, Spain and the United States were the sources of the convalescent and acute COVID-19 samples.

This CDR3 is built from 15 residues. CDR1 and CDR2 from the germline V gene are LGHNA and YSLEER. Trimming removed 1 base at V and 4 bases at J, with 13 bases between. Enrolled through a virtual design, the participants were between about 18 and 100 years of age and came from about two dozen US areas. Per the study methods: Amplification with reference gene primers provided the estimates of nucleated cell counts. Assay used: immunoSEQ multiplex PCR; TCRdb lists only in-frame clones, some missing. For V, J and clone size, that table is used; D and trimming come from the DNA. The table shows a few hundred thousand clones, with 70% to 90% occurring only once.

Input material: PBMCs or T cells enriched from blood (not recorded which). The source of this sequence is a woman aged 30 to 39 who had recovered from COVID-19. The rearrangement uses TRBV4-3 and TRBJ1-1; perhaps TRBD1 as D (5 bases). As DNA, the CDR3 is TGCGCCAGCAGCCAAGTTGGGGGGGTGGGCACTGAAGCTTTCTTT. Translating it yields CASSQVGGVGTEAFF.